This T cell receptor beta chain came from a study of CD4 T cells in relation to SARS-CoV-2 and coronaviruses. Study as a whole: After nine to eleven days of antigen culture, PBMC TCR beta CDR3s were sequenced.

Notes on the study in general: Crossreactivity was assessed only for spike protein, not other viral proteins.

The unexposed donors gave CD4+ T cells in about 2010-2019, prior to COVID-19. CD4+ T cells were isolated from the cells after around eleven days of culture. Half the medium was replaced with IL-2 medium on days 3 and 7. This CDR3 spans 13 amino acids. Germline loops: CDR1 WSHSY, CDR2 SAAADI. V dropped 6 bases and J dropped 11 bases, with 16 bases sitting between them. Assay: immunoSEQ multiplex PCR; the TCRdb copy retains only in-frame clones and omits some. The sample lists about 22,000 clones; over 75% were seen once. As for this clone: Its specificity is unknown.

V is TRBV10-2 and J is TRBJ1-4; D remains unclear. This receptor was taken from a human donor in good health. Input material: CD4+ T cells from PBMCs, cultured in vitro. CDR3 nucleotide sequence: TGCGCCAGCAGCGAGATTACAGCTGCTAAACTGTTTTTT. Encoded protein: CASSEITAAKLFF.